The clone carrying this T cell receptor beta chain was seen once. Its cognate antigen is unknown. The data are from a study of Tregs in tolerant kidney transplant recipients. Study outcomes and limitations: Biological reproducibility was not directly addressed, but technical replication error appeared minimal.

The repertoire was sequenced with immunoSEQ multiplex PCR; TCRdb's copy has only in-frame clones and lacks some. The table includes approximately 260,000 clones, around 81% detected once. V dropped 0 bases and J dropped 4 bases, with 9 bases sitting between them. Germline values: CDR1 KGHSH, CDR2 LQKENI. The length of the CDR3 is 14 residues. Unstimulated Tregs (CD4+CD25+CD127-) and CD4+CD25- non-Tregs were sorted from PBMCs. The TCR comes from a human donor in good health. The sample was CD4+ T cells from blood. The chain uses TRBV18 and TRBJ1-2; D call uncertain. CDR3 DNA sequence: TGTGCCAGCTCACCACCGGAGAGGGTCTATGGCTACACCTTC. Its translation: CASSPPERVYGYTF.